The next 21 T cell receptor beta chains were all read from a single sample in a study of control samples from healthy donors and cancer patients. Assay: immunoSEQ multiplex PCR; the TCRdb copy retains only in-frame clones and omits some. Counted here are about 160,000 clones, about 94% occurring once; the ten biggest clones make up 11% to 15%. Sequencing was carried out using PBMCs. The receptors were sampled from a man in his 60s with colorectal cancer.

This clone appeared a single time. The chain employs TRBV20-1 and TRBJ1-2; D call uncertain. The CDR3 has 11 residues. Trimming pared 4 bases from V and 5 bases from J, leaving 8 bases between. Looked up from germline, CDR1 is DFQATT and CDR2 is SNEGSKA (reference sequence). CDR3 in amino acids: CSANLNYGYTF. The CDR3 region has the DNA TGCAGTGCTAATCTTAATTATGGCTACACCTTC.

This clone was seen a few times. The chain has TRBV3-1 (or the pseudogene TRBV3-2) and TRBJ2-1; TRBD2 matches at 9 bases. The CDR3 has 16 amino acids. Unmatched junction bases numbered 4, after V lost 0 bases and J lost 4 bases. Germline CDR1 is LGHDT and CDR2 is YNNKEL (reference sequence). DNA of the CDR3: TGTGCCAGCAGCCAAGATGGCGGGGGGGGATACAATGAGCAGTTCTTC. Its protein is CASSQDGGGGYNEQFF.

This clone appeared a single time. The rearrangement links TRBV10-3 to TRBJ1-1; 8 bases fit TRBD1. Per the germline V gene, CDR1 is ENHRY and CDR2 is SYGVKD. The CDR3 is 14 amino acids. The V and J ends lost 2 bases and 3 bases, in that order; junction bases with no gene match: 2. The CDR3 coding sequence is TGTGCCATCAGTGAGAACAGGGGGGACACTGAAGCTTTCTTT. Translated: CAISENRGDTEAFF.

This clone was picked up one time. J is TRBJ2-2 and V is TRBV7-8; D might be TRBD2 (5 bases). Germline CDR1 is SGHVS and CDR2 is FQNEAQ. The CDR3 is made up of 16 amino acids. V was cut by 6 bases and J by 2 bases, with 16 bases left in between. The CDR3 sequence: CASSLRETRNTGELFF. The CDR3 bases are TGTGCCAGCAGTCTCCGGGAAACCAGAAACACCGGGGAGCTGTTTTTT. The whole variable domain, remainder taken from reference TRBV7-8 and TRBJ2-2, is GAGVSQSPRYKVAKRGQDVALRCDPISGHVSLFWYQQALGQGPEFLTYFQNEAQLDKSGLPSDRFFAERPEGSVSTLKIQRTQQEDSAVYLCASSLRETRNTGELFFGEGSRLTVL.

The chain combines TRBV7-2 with TRBJ2-2; 13 nucleotides match TRBD2. Germline V gives CDR1 SGHTA, CDR2 FQGNSA. V trimming: 5 bases; J trimming: 0 bases; junction bases outside the gene matches: 9. This CDR3 comprises 19 residues. For the CDR3, the DNA is TGTGCCAGCAGCATACAGGCGGGACTAGCGGGGTCGAACACCGGGGAGCTGTTTTTT. Translation: CASSIQAGLAGSNTGELFF.

The chain combines TRBV6-5 with TRBJ1-5; unclear D gene. The ends were cut back, 6 bases at V and 4 bases at J, with 10 bases in the middle. The CDR3 is 13 residues long. The germline CDR1 and CDR2 sequences are MNHEY and SVGAGI. CDR3 region: CASSSSRNQPQHF. The CDR3 DNA reads TGTGCCAGCAGCTCTTCGAGGAATCAGCCCCAGCATTTT.

J is TRBJ2-2 and V is TRBV5-4; a weak D match, TRBD1 (6 bases). Per germline, CDR1 SGHNT and CDR2 YYREEE (reference sequence). The CDR3 totals 17 residues. Trimming pared 4 bases from V and 1 base from J, leaving 17 bases between. CDR3 sequence (DNA): TGTGCCAGCAGCCGGTCTTCAGGGGCACGGAACACCGGGGAGCTGTTTTTT. Amino acid sequence: CASSRSSGARNTGELFF.

J is TRBJ1-1 and V is TRBV9; 10 nucleotides align to TRBD1. CDR3 length equals 15 residues. Germline V gives CDR1 SGDLS, CDR2 YYNGEE. V lost 4 bases to trimming and J lost 4 bases; unmatched junction nucleotides: 7. The CDR3, as DNA: TGTGCCAGCAGCATCCGGACAGGGGGAAGCACTGAAGCTTTCTTT. Its protein product is CASSIRTGGSTEAFF.

CDR3 DNA sequence: TGTGCCAGCAGCGTAATGGGACAGGGTCCCGCCGCAGATACGCAGTATTTT. This codes for CASSVMGQGPAADTQYF. V usage is TRBV9 and J usage is TRBJ2-3; 9 nucleotides match TRBD1. The V gene end was trimmed by 1 base and the J gene end by 4 bases; junction bases not matched to a gene: 10. CDR1 SGDLS and CDR2 YYNGEE come from the germline V gene. CDR3 length: 17 residues.

The J gene is TRBJ2-1, the V gene TRBV30; D call uncertain. The CDR3 is made up of 12 amino acids. The V and J ends lost 1 base and 3 bases respectively, with 4 bases between them. Germline values: CDR1 GTSNPN, CDR2 SVGIG (reference sequence). The DNA for the CDR3 is TGTGCCTGGAGTGGGGGCTACAATGAGCAGTTCTTC. Residues: CAWSGGYNEQFF.

This clone was seen only once. This sequence joins TRBV5-6 and TRBJ1-1; D remains unclear. The germline CDR1 and CDR2 sequences are SGHDT and YYEEEE. This CDR3 region has 15 residues. Between the trimmed V and J ends, which lost 2 bases and 0 bases, there was a span of 11 bases. The CDR3 DNA reads TGTGCCAGCAGCTTCGGCGCGGAGCTGAACACTGAAGCTTTCTTT. Its protein is CASSFGAELNTEAFF.

The rearrangement uses TRBV3-1 (or the pseudogene TRBV3-2) and TRBJ2-3; 10 bases line up with TRBD2. J gave up 4 bases and V 4 bases, and 5 bases lay outside the gene matches. This CDR3 region has 15 residues. Germline CDR1 LGHDT, CDR2 YNNKEL (reference sequence). This CDR3 reads CASSRAGTSADTQYF. The CDR3 coding sequence is TGTGCCAGCAGCCGAGCCGGGACTAGCGCAGATACGCAGTATTTT.

V gene TRBV5-1 combines with J gene TRBJ2-5; 10 bases map to TRBD1. V was pared by 0 bases and J by 4 bases, with 6 bases of the junction left unmatched. The CDR3 is 16 amino acids. Germline loops: CDR1 SGHRS, CDR2 YFSETQ. The CDR3 DNA is TGCGCCAGCAGCTTGGCCGACAGGGGGCGCGGAGAGACCCAGTACTTC. This translates into CASSLADRGRGETQYF.

V is TRBV3-1 (or the pseudogene TRBV3-2) and J is TRBJ1-1, with a tentative D call TRBD1 (5 bases). V was pared by 5 bases and J by 4 bases, with 14 bases between. The CDR3 loop spans 14 amino acids. Germline V gene data show CDR1 as LGHDT and CDR2 as YNNKEL (reference sequence). The CDR3 region is CASSGTAGGTEAFF. For the CDR3, the DNA is TGTGCCAGCAGCGGGACGGCCGGGGGCACTGAAGCTTTCTTT.

The chain joins TRBV3-1 (or the pseudogene TRBV3-2) to TRBJ1-5; D is ambiguous. The CDR3 contains 14 residues. Per germline, CDR1 LGHDT and CDR2 YNNKEL (reference sequence). V lost 7 bases, J lost 0 bases, and 10 bases lay in between. The DNA for the CDR3 is TGTGCCAGCACCCATGGGTATAGCAATCAGCCCCAGCATTTT. It translates to CASTHGYSNQPQHF.

V gene TRBV5-1 combines with J gene TRBJ2-5; the D is unclear. The germline gives CDR1 SGHRS, CDR2 YFSETQ. There are 13 residues in the CDR3. V lost 0 bases, J lost 1 base, and 4 bases lay in between. The CDR3, as DNA: TGCGCCAGCAGCTTGGTAAGCCAAGAGACCCAGTACTTC. Protein product: CASSLVSQETQYF.

The chain has TRBV7-2 and TRBJ2-2, with 13 bases lining up with TRBD2. This CDR3 has 16 amino acids. Germline CDR1 SGHTA, CDR2 FQGNSA. J was trimmed by 6 bases and V by 5 bases; bases with no gene match: 6. CDR3: CASSPRTSGGSGELFF. The CDR3 DNA is TGTGCCAGCAGCCCTAGGACTAGCGGGGGATCCGGGGAGCTGTTTTTT.

The chain uses TRBV4-1 and TRBJ1-1; D is unclear. This CDR3 is 13 amino acids long. The V end lost 0 bases, the J end lost 4 bases, and 6 bases lay between the germline ends. CDR1 is MGHRA and CDR2 is YSYEKL in the germline V gene. In DNA, the CDR3 is TGCGCCAGCAGCCAAGATCAGGCCACTGAAGCTTTCTTT. It yields the protein CASSQDQATEAFF.

This rearrangement joins TRBV3-1 (or the pseudogene TRBV3-2) to TRBJ1-1; D may be TRBD1 (5 bases). Germline CDR1 LGHDT, CDR2 YNNKEL (reference sequence). This CDR3 is built from 12 residues. V lost 4 bases, J lost 10 bases, and 13 bases lay in between. The CDR3 DNA reads as TGTGCCAGCAGCCCCACGGGGGGGGGAGCTTTCTTT. The encoded protein is CASSPTGGGAFF.

In its sample, this clone was seen a few times. The chain carries TRBV2 and TRBJ1-4; no reliable D call. Germline V gene sequence: CDR1 SNHLY, CDR2 FYNNEI. Trimming left V 8 bases short and J 11 bases short, with 15 bases between. The CDR3 loop spans 12 amino acids. The chain's CDR3 is CASSSSPGKLFF. The CDR3 DNA sequence: TGTGCCAGCTCTAGCTCACCGGGTAAACTGTTTTTT.

This chain joins TRBV5-4 and TRBJ1-1; possible D gene TRBD1, 5 bases. The CDR3 runs to 15 residues. V lost 1 base, J lost 0 bases, and 10 bases lay in between. The V gene's germline CDR1 is SGHNT and CDR2 YYREEE (reference sequence). The CDR3 region is CASSLPGLMNTEAFF. For the CDR3, the DNA is TGTGCCAGCAGCTTGCCAGGGCTAATGAACACTGAAGCTTTCTTT.